This TCR beta chain came from a study of radiotherapy plus CTLA-4 blockade in lung cancer. The method was immunoSEQ multiplex PCR; TCRdb's version includes in-frame clones alone and lacks a portion of them. This table has more than 90,000 clones, approximately 82% appearing once. The study gave focal radiation plus ipilimumab CTLA-4 blockade to patients with chemo-refractory metastatic non-small-cell lung cancer. The CDR3 spans 12 residues. Trimming removed 6 bases from V and 6 bases from J; junction bases left unmatched: 3. Germline values: CDR1 MNHEY, CDR2 SVGAGI. The sample was peripheral blood, taken from a patient treated with radiotherapy plus ipilimumab. This TCR derives from a human donor with non-small cell lung cancer that progressed on radiotherapy plus ipilimumab. This chain connects TRBV6-5 to TRBJ1-1; the match to TRBD1 covers 8 bases. The CDR3 spells CASRQTGAEAFF. CDR3 coding DNA: TGTGCCAGCAGACAGACAGGGGCTGAAGCTTTCTTT.